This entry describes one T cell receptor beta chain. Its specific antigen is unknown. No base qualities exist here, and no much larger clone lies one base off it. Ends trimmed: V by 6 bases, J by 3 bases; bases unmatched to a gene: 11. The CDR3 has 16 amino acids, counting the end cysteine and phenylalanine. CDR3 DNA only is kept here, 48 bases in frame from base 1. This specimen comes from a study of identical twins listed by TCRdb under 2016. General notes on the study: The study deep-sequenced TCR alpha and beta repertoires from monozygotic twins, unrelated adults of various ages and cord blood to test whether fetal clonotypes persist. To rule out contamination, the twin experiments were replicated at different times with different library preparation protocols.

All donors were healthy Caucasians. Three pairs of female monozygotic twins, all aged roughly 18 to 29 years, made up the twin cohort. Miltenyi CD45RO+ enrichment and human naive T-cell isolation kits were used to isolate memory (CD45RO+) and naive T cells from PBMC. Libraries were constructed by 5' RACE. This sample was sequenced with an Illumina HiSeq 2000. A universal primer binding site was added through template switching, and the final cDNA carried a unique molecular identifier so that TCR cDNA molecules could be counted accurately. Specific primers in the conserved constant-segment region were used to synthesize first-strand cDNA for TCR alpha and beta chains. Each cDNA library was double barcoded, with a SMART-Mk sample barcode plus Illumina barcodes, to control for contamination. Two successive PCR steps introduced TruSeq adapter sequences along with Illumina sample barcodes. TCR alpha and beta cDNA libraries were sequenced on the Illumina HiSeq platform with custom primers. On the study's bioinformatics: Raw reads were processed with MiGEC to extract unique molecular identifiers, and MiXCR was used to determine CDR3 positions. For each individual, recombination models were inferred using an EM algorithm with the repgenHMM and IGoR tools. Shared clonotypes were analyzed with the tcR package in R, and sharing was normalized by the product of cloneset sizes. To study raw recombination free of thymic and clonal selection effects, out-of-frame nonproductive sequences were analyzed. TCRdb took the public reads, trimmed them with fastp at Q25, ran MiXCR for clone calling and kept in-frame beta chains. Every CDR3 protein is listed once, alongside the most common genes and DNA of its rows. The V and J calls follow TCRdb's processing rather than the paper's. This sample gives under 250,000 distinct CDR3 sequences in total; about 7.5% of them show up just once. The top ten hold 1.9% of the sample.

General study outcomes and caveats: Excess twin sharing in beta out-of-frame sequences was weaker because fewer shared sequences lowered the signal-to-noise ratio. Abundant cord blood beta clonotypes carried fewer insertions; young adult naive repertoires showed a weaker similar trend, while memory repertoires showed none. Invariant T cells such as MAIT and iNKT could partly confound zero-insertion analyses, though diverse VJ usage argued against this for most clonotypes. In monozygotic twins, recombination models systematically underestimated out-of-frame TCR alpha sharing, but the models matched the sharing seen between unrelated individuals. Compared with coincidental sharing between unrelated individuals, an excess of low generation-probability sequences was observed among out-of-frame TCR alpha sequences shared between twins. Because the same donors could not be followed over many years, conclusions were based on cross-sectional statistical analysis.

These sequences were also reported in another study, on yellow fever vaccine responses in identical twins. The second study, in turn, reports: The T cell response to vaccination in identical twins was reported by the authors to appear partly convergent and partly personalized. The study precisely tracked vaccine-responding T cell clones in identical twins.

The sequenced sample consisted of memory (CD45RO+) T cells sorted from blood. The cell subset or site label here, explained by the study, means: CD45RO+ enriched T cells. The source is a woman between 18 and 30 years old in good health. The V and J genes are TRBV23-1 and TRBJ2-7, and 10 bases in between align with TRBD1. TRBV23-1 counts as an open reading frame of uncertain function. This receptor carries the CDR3 CASRPTRDRGFYEQYF. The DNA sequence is TGCGCCAGCAGACCAACCCGGGACAGGGGCTTCTACGAGCAGTACTTC.